Here is one T cell receptor beta chain with its context. The table lists this clonotype with many counts. The antigen it recognizes is unknown. No base quality information exists; no much larger clone differs at one position. Per the publication, the time point label means: healthy volunteer bleed at 6 weeks. Total RNA was extracted from unfractionated whole blood that had been collected in Tempus Blood RNA tubes. Four to six healthy volunteers were used as TCR sequencing controls and were bled at day 0, 2 weeks and 6 weeks. Library preparation was by RACE. Reads for this sample came from a NextSeq 500. Library preparation attached unique molecular identifiers to individual cDNA molecules for quantitative, reproducible TCR counting. The original methods were these. A median of approximately 100,000 TCRs per sample was observed, with a range of about 23,224 to 690,600. V, J and CDR3 annotation of the TCR reads was carried out using the Decombinator software suite. To make PS versus PT1 abundance plots, every sample was subsampled to the same number of TCRs (28,000). Expanded TCRs were defined as absent before sensitization and observed at least eight times at the 2-week time point. TCRdb's own reprocessing of the public reads used fastp at Q25 and MiXCR and kept productive beta chains. Rows with one shared CDR3 protein collapse into an entry with the most common genes and DNA. TCRdb's processing, not the authors', yielded these V and J calls. In this sample the table shows 65,000 to 95,000 distinct CDR3 sequences, 8.6% of which occur a single time. Roughly 1.6% of the sample is in the top ten clones.

The entry originates in a study of human T cells and chemical hapten exposure listed by TCRdb under 2021. For context, the study as a whole: Libraries were pooled for sequencing, and variation in per-sample TCR yields was attributed mainly to small differences in library volumes within the pool. In alopecia patients, the study followed how the peripheral blood TCR repertoire changed in vivo over primary and secondary sensitization to diphenylcyclopropenone (DPC), a hapten. Each blood RNA sample was used to sequence both TCR alpha and TCR beta chains.

Study-wide findings and limitations: Repeated subsampling changed both the strength of the expansion versus patch-test correlation and the threshold at which that correlation became significant. DPC sensitization did not change the number of TCRs with a frequency above 1 in 1000, and there was no evidence of changes in global repertoire structure.

The origin of this receptor is a female donor in good health. Some clones in this sample may be carry-over from other donors' samples. Sequenced: whole blood.

CDR3 region: CASSAGDSRGYEQYF. The DNA is TGTGCCAGCAGTGCCGGTGACTCCCGTGGCTACGAGCAGTACTTC. The chain was built from TRBV6-1 and TRBJ2-7, with the D gene call left open. From the cysteine through the phenylalanine, the CDR3 covers 15 amino acids. Only the CDR3 DNA stays, 45 bases, in frame from base 1. V is cut by 4 bases and J by 3 bases, and the space between the germline ends is 16 bases. The germline V gene yields MNHNS for CDR1 and SASEGT for CDR2.